Each of the 5 T cell receptor beta chains below was sequenced from the same sample in a study of blood T cell repertoires in COVID-19. Libraries were prepared by immunoSEQ multiplex PCR; TCRdb keeps only in-frame clonotypes and omits some of them. Seen here are a few hundred thousand clones, roughly 80% observed once, and the top ten hold less than 3.5%. The sequencing sample was made of peripheral blood. These receptors were collected from a woman aged 18-29 years with acute or convalescent COVID-19.

The V call is TRBV19, the J call TRBJ1-1, with 7 bases that match TRBD1. Germline-derived CDR1 and CDR2 are LNHDA and SQIVND (reference sequence). Trimming cost V 5 bases and J 0 bases; bases outside gene matches: 3. The CDR3 is 14 residues long. Here the CDR3 DNA reads TGTGCCAGTAGTCGGGACAGCCTGAACACTGAAGCTTTCTTT. Translation: CASSRDSLNTEAFF.

The chain combines TRBV30 with TRBJ2-7, with D possibly matching TRBD1 (6 bases). The CDR3 is made up of 13 amino acids. Germline CDR1 reads GTSNPN; CDR2 reads SVGIG (reference sequence). Trimming pared 2 bases from V and 6 bases from J, leaving 14 bases between. The CDR3 nucleotides read TGTGCCTGGAGTTCAGGGGTGGGTGGCGAGCAGTACTTC. Protein sequence: CAWSSGVGGEQYF.

The chain uses TRBV4-3 and TRBJ2-2; D not resolved. Germline V gene lookup returns CDR1 LGHNA and CDR2 YSLEER. Trimming removed 7 bases at V and 2 bases at J, with 11 bases between. The CDR3 has 14 residues. The CDR3, as DNA: TGCGCCAGCATGGTCCAGGTCAACACCGGGGAGCTGTTTTTT. This encodes CASMVQVNTGELFF.

In this sample, this clone turned up a few times. The rearrangement joins TRBV30 to TRBJ2-3; 7 nucleotides align to TRBD2. With 0 bases clipped from V and 8 bases from J, the junction kept 11 bases outside the gene matches. The CDR3 length is 15 residues. Per germline, CDR1 GTSNPN and CDR2 SVGIG (reference sequence). CDR3 sequence reads: CAWSVAGTTSITQYF. DNA of the CDR3: TGTGCCTGGAGTGTGGCAGGGACTACCAGTATTACGCAGTATTTT. The entire variable domain, with the rest obtained from reference TRBV30 and TRBJ2-3, is as follows: SQTIHQWPATLVQPVGSPLSLECTVEGTSNPNLYWYRQAAGRGLQLLFYSVGIGQISSEVPQNLSASRPQDRQFILSSKKLLLSDSGFYLCAWSVAGTTSITQYFGPGTRLTVL.

Concerning this clone itself: The junction shows a germline mismatch at one end, possibly a read error. The chain joins TRBV7-7 to TRBJ2-1; TRBD2 matches 14 bases. Germline V gene sequence: CDR1 SSHAT, CDR2 FNYEAQ (reference sequence). This CDR3 comprises 16 residues. The CDR3 nucleotides read TGTGCTAGCAGCCTAGGGACTAGCGGGAGCTACAATGAGCAGTTCTTC. Its protein product is CASSLGTSGSYNEQFF.